The present T cell receptor beta chain was sequenced within a study of blood T cells in healthy people across ages. Germline CDR1 and CDR2: SGDLS and YYNGEE. This CDR3 has 16 residues. This clonotype turned up a few times. A read error may produce the germline difference seen at one junction end. Using a J-beta primer mix together with a sample-barcoded 5' primer, a second PCR was run for about 6 to 12 cycles. TCRdb fed the 5' RACE reads into MiXCR, producing one record per CDR3 protein. The sample records roughly 1.7 million distinct CDR3 sequences, around 35% being singletons. This TCR came from a woman aged 30 to 39 in good health. The chain uses TRBV9 and TRBJ2-3; D is possibly TRBD1 (6 bases). The sequencing input was blood. For the CDR3, the DNA is TGTGCCAGCAGCGGACTATCTGCCAGGGTGACAGGTACGCAGTATTTT. It is translated as CASSGLSARVTGTQYF.